This T cell receptor (beta chain) was profiled in a study of T cell repertoires in cytomegalovirus infection. Study-level information: Alongside well-studied HLA-B-restricted CMV epitopes, recently identified HLA-C-restricted CMV epitopes were also used. Both CMV infection and a matching HLA type were indicated by public TCR beta signatures.

With regard to this clonotype: Its antigen remains unknown.

Overall study results and limits: Of the TCR beta families, the public ones yielded a cumulative frequency that identified carriers of CMV plus the relevant HLA.

This CDR3 has 13 amino acids. Trimming took 8 bases from V and 5 from J; bases not matched to a gene: 6. Germline CDR1 is SNHLY and CDR2 is FYNNEI. TCRdb recomputed calls from the reads with MiXCR, one row per CDR3 protein. The data contain roughly 920,000 distinct CDR3 sequences, around a third of them seen just once; the ten biggest clones take up about an eighth. Material: cultured CD8+ T cells from PBMCs, obtained from culture after CMV antigen stimulation. The sequence came from a human donor in good health (CMV status not recorded). Some clones in this sample may be carry-over from other donors' samples. V is TRBV2 and J is TRBJ2-7, with 10 bases identical to TRBD2. CDR3 sequence reads: CASGAGGRNEQYF. The DNA for the CDR3 is TGTGCCAGCGGAGCGGGGGGGCGGAACGAGCAGTACTTC.